This record looks at one T cell receptor (beta chain) sequence and its context. Its antigen is as yet unknown. This specimen comes from a study of cytomegalovirus exposure and HLA in healthy donors. Study conclusions and caveats: Sequencing likely produced, as an artifact, a cluster of highly shared sequence variants. Later, TCR association rates were found to vary by HLA locus, highest for DRB1 and lowest for HLA-C. Roughly uniform depth of sequencing across donors was assumed in presence/absence analyses. Several of the most significant clusters were apparently associated with common viral pathogens in a later analysis.

The PCR used 60 Vbeta and 13 Jbeta primers. The data were produced by immunoSEQ multiplex PCR, yet TCRdb's version contains in-frame clones alone and is incomplete. Among 150,000 to 200,000 clones listed, around 83% were seen once. The CDR3 is 18 residues long. Germline trimming cut 1 base from V and 7 bases from J; bases unmatched to any gene: 14. CDR1 is LNHDA, CDR2 SQIVND, per germline (reference sequence). The gene calls are TRBV19 and TRBJ2-7; 12 bases match TRBD2. Material: PBMCs. This TCR derives from a woman younger than 30 in good health and CMV-seronegative. The CDR3 protein is CASSIGFQLAGGSKEQYF. The CDR3 nucleotides are TGTGCCAGTAGTATAGGATTCCAACTAGCGGGAGGTTCGAAAGAGCAGTACTTC.